The TCR beta chain described here comes from a study of T cell responses to AZD1222 COVID-19 vaccine. The protocol was immunoSEQ multiplex PCR, while the TCRdb copy is restricted to in-frame clones and leaves out a portion. The repertoire includes fewer than 100,000 clones, approximately 92% of them detected once, and approximately 12% sits in the top ten. V shed 2 bases, J shed 8 bases, and the junction held 2 bases outside the gene matches. Germline CDR1 and CDR2: MNHEY and SVGEGT. The CDR3 covers 13 residues. This receptor was identified in an adult in good health. The chain employs TRBV6-2 or TRBV6-3 and TRBJ2-1; 8 bases line up with TRBD1. Sequencing used peripheral blood, obtained on day 0 of AZD1222 vaccination. The DNA of the CDR3 is TGTGCCAGCAGTTACCAGGGGGCGGATGAGCAGTTCTTC. This encodes CASSYQGADEQFF.